These 28 T cell receptor beta chains share one sample of origin, sequenced in a study of technical replicates of blood from several donors. Sequenced by immunoSEQ multiplex PCR; TCRdb stores in-frame clones only, minus some. The sample has about 66,000 clones; around 87% are singletons. Material for sequencing was PBMCs. The receptor set was obtained from a human donor in good health. Some clones in this sample may be carry-over from other donors' samples.

The V and J genes are TRBV18 and TRBJ2-7; no definite D call. Trimming took off 4 bases at V and 2 bases at J, with 9 bases between the two ends. CDR1 is KGHSH and CDR2 is LQKENI in the germline V gene. This CDR3 contains 13 residues. The CDR3, as DNA: TGTGCCAGCTCACTTCCCAACACCTACGAGCAGTACTTC. It encodes CASSLPNTYEQYF.

This clone was found once. This chain uses TRBV6-5 with TRBJ1-6; D perhaps matches TRBD1 (5 bases). Germline assignment: CDR1 MNHEY and CDR2 SVGAGI. CDR3 length equals 14 residues. V was cut by 2 bases and J by 6 bases, with 8 bases left in between. Here the CDR3 DNA reads TGTGCCAGCAGTTACGGACAAGTTAATTCACCCCTCCACTTT. As protein: CASSYGQVNSPLHF.

This chain links TRBV30 with TRBJ1-1; D is possibly TRBD1 (6 bases). Germline V gene lookup returns CDR1 GTSNPN and CDR2 SVGIG (reference sequence). The CDR3 runs 12 residues. CDR3 sequence: CVGGQTNTEAFF. The CDR3 DNA reads TGTGTCGGGGGGCAGACGAACACTGAAGCTTTCTTT.

This rearrangement joins TRBV25-1 to TRBJ1-5, with a weak D call TRBD1 (5 bases). Trimming took 3 bases from V and 2 from J, leaving 11 bases between them. CDR3 length equals 15 residues. The V gene's germline CDR1 is MGHDK and CDR2 SYGVNS. CDR3 DNA sequence: TGTGCCAGCAGTGAGGCGCGGGGCGGCAATCAGCCCCAGCATTTT. This sequence encodes CASSEARGGNQPQHF.

The rearrangement uses TRBV7-2 and TRBJ2-5; no clear D. The CDR3 is 12 residues long. CDR1 is SGHTA and CDR2 is FQGNSA in the germline V gene. Trimming stripped 6 bases from V and 5 bases from J, with 10 bases between. The CDR3 sequence is CASSQYSETQYF. CDR3 nucleotide sequence: TGTGCCAGCAGTCAATACTCGGAGACCCAGTACTTC.

The V and J genes are TRBV7-8 and TRBJ2-2, with D perhaps TRBD1 (6 bases). Trimming took 2 bases from V and 5 from J, leaving 12 bases between them. This CDR3 has 15 amino acids. The germline V gene encodes CDR1 SGHVS and CDR2 FQNEAQ. In DNA form, the CDR3 reads TGTGCCAGCAGCTTATATCAGGGGCGTACCGGGGAGCTGTTTTTT. It specifies CASSLYQGRTGELFF.

This chain joins TRBV27 and TRBJ2-3; weak D call: TRBD2 (7 bases). V gave up 7 bases and J gave up 6 bases, with 20 bases separating them. The CDR3 spans 15 residues. Germline CDR1 is MNHEY and CDR2 is SMNVEV (reference sequence). In DNA form, the CDR3 reads TGTGCCAGCAACAGAAGGCGGGGGCGTTCGGATACGCAGTATTTT. This gives the protein CASNRRRGRSDTQYF.

The V call is TRBV7-3, the J call TRBJ2-7, with 11 bases that match TRBD2. Trimming took 5 bases from V and 0 from J; bases not matched to a gene: 6. The length of the CDR3 is 16 residues. Germline V lookup: CDR1 SGHTA, CDR2 FQGTGA. The CDR3 nucleotides read TGTGCCAGCAGCCCCAGGACTAGCGGGCCCTCCTACGAGCAGTACTTC. This encodes CASSPRTSGPSYEQYF.

The chain has TRBV13 and TRBJ2-5; 7 bases fit TRBD1. This CDR3 spans 16 amino acids. The germline V gene has CDR1 PRHDT and CDR2 FYEKMQ (reference sequence). The V segment lost 0 bases and the J segment 3 bases; nucleotides outside the gene matches: 7. CDR3 amino acids: CASSLGTDRAKETQYF. The CDR3, as DNA: TGTGCCAGCAGCTTAGGGACCGACAGGGCCAAAGAGACCCAGTACTTC. The full variable domain, its missing parts supplied by reference TRBV13 and TRBJ2-5, is AAGVIQSPRHLIKEKRETATLKCYPIPRHDTVYWYQQGPGQDPQFLISFYEKMQSDKGSIPDRFSAQQFSDYHSELNMSSLELGDSALYFCASSLGTDRAKETQYFGPGTRLLVL.

The chain recombines TRBV10-2 with TRBJ2-5; TRBD2 agrees at 8 bases. The CDR3 loop spans 16 amino acids. Trimming took 3 bases from V and 5 from J; bases not matched to a gene: 11. The germline gives CDR1 WSHSY, CDR2 SAAADI. The CDR3 region has the DNA TGCGCCAGCAGTGAAACCGGGACTAGGTACGGGGAGACCCAGTACTTC. Amino acid sequence: CASSETGTRYGETQYF.

V is TRBV29-1 and J is TRBJ2-2, with 7 bases aligning to TRBD1. CDR1 is SQVTM, CDR2 ANQGSEA, per germline. V shed 0 bases, J shed 5 bases, and the junction held 9 bases outside the gene matches. This CDR3 contains 16 residues. CDR3 sequence: CSVEDHRGSQTGELFF. CDR3 DNA: TGCAGCGTTGAAGATCACAGGGGTTCACAGACCGGGGAGCTGTTTTTT.

As concerns this clone: The sample holds other DNA sequences that translate to the same CDR3. The genes are TRBV6-5 and TRBJ1-1; D remains ambiguous. This CDR3 comprises 13 residues. V was trimmed by 6 bases and J by 2 bases, leaving 10 bases between them. Per germline, CDR1 MNHEY and CDR2 SVGAGI. The CDR3 sequence is CASRQTLNTEAFF. CDR3 in DNA: TGTGCCAGCAGACAGACCCTAAACACTGAAGCTTTCTTT.

This clone was seen only a few times. This chain uses TRBV11-2 with TRBJ1-1, with 7 bases lining up with TRBD1. The CDR3 is 15 residues long. Looked up from germline, CDR1 is SGHAT and CDR2 is FQNNGV. J was trimmed by 3 bases and V by 6 bases; bases with no gene match: 10. The CDR3 loop reads CASRKRQGTDTEAFF. For the CDR3, the DNA is TGTGCCAGCAGGAAAAGACAGGGAACGGACACTGAAGCTTTCTTT.

The CDR3 nucleotides read TGTGCCAGCAGCTTTGCGGGAGGGAGAAATGAGCAGTTCTTC. This translates into CASSFAGGRNEQFF. This sequence joins TRBV7-8 and TRBJ2-1; 9 nucleotides align to TRBD2. Germline-derived CDR1 and CDR2 are SGHVS and FQNEAQ. V was pared by 3 bases and J by 7 bases, with 4 bases of the junction left unmatched. CDR3 length: 14 residues.

This clone was picked up one time. The genes are TRBV14 and TRBJ2-5; weak D call: TRBD1 (6 bases). Germline loops: CDR1 SGHDN, CDR2 FVKESK. V was cut by 0 bases and J by 4 bases, with 9 bases left in between. The CDR3 sequence is 14 residues long. The CDR3, as DNA: TGTGCCAGCAGCCAAGATTTAGGGGGAGAGACCCAGTACTTC. It is translated as CASSQDLGGETQYF. Combining the CDR3 with reference TRBV14 and TRBJ2-5 gives the whole variable domain EAGVTQFPSHSVIEKGQTVTLRCDPISGHDNLYWYRRVMGKEIKFLLHFVKESKQDESGMPNNRFLAERTGGTYSTLKVQPAELEDSGVYFCASSQDLGGETQYFGPGTRLLVL.

This rearrangement joins TRBV13 to TRBJ2-4; the match to TRBD1 covers 7 bases. Germline CDR1 and CDR2: PRHDT and FYEKMQ (reference sequence). The V segment lost 8 bases and the J segment 0 bases; nucleotides outside the gene matches: 10. The CDR3 is 16 residues long. DNA for the CDR3: TGTGCCAGCGGGGGTGACAGGGATCTAGCCAAAAACATTCAGTACTTC. Amino acid sequence: CASGGDRDLAKNIQYF.

The chain combines TRBV12-5 with TRBJ2-7; D not resolved. Trimming pared 6 bases from V and 3 bases from J, leaving 9 bases between. CDR3 length equals 12 residues. Germline loops: CDR1 LGHNT, CDR2 FRNRAP. The CDR3 DNA reads as TGTGCTAGTGGGATCGGGTACTACGAGCAGTACTTC. Protein: CASGIGYYEQYF.

The chain links TRBV15 to TRBJ1-1; 9 nucleotides line up with TRBD1. Germline assignment: CDR1 LNHNV and CDR2 YYDKDF (reference sequence). The CDR3 covers 16 residues. Trimming removed 3 bases from V and 4 bases from J; junction bases left unmatched: 9. This CDR3 reads CATSRLTGGGSTEAFF. CDR3 DNA sequence: TGTGCCACCAGCAGGCTGACAGGGGGAGGGAGCACTGAAGCTTTCTTT.

The chain joins TRBV4-3 to TRBJ2-3; TRBD1 might be the D (5 bases). CDR1 is LGHNA and CDR2 is YSLEER in the germline V gene. The CDR3 contains 19 residues. Trimming stripped 0 bases from V and 2 bases from J, with 21 bases between. The CDR3 here is CASSQDWAGRRIITDTQYF. In DNA, the CDR3 is TGCGCCAGCAGCCAAGATTGGGCAGGGCGGCGGATCATCACAGATACGCAGTATTTT.

This chain connects TRBV7-8 to TRBJ2-7, with 12 bases identical to TRBD1. Germline CDR1 and CDR2: SGHVS and FQNEAQ. This CDR3 is 18 amino acids long. Trimming took 5 bases from V and 3 from J; bases not matched to a gene: 14. CDR3 nucleotides: TGTGCCAGCAGCCATGACCCGGGACAGGGGGCTTCGAACTACGAGCAGTACTTC. Translated: CASSHDPGQGASNYEQYF.

The chain carries TRBV11-2 and TRBJ1-2; 8 bases are shared with TRBD1. Germline trimming cut 3 bases from V and 4 bases from J; bases unmatched to any gene: 7. Germline CDR1 SGHAT, CDR2 FQNNGV. This CDR3 comprises 15 residues. The CDR3 nucleotides read TGTGCCAGCAGCTTGGACAGGGCCATGGGCTATGGCTACACCTTC. Its translation is CASSLDRAMGYGYTF.

This clone was picked up one time. V and J are TRBV7-2 and TRBJ1-1; D is possibly TRBD1 (5 bases). CDR3 length: 15 amino acids. CDR1 is SGHTA and CDR2 is FQGNSA in the germline V gene. The ends were cut back, 5 bases at V and 4 bases at J, with 17 bases in the middle. CDR3 in amino acids: CASSPHVGGSTEAFF. The CDR3, as DNA: TGTGCCAGCAGCCCCCATGTGGGGGGTTCCACTGAAGCTTTCTTT.

In this sample, this clone turned up once. The V gene is TRBV7-2, the J gene TRBJ2-2, with 7 bases identical to TRBD2. The CDR3 is 16 amino acids. The germline V gene encodes CDR1 SGHTA and CDR2 FQGNSA. The V segment lost 6 bases and the J segment 0 bases; nucleotides outside the gene matches: 7. The CDR3 bases are TGTGCCAGCAGTCAGCCAGCGGGGCCGAACACCGGGGAGCTGTTTTTT. Encoded protein: CASSQPAGPNTGELFF.

The chain couples TRBV4-2 to TRBJ2-5, with 10 positions matching TRBD2. Trimming at V came to 0 bases and at J to 4 bases, leaving 5 bases not matched to a gene. The germline V gene has CDR1 LGHNA and CDR2 YNFKEQ. The length of the CDR3 is 16 residues. This CDR3 is CASSQDFSSGGETQYF. The CDR3 nucleotides are TGTGCCAGCAGCCAAGATTTTTCTAGCGGGGGAGAGACCCAGTACTTC.

The chain is built from TRBV6-1 and TRBJ2-7, with 10 positions matching TRBD1. The ends lost 10 bases at V and 4 bases at J; junction bases unmatched: 7. Germline loops: CDR1 MNHNS, CDR2 SASEGT. This CDR3 has 13 residues. CDR3: CAILDRGGYEQYF. The CDR3 nucleotides are TGTGCCATACTGGACAGGGGGGGGTACGAGCAGTACTTC.

The chain employs TRBV9 and TRBJ2-1, with no clear D. The ends were cut back, 0 bases at V and 0 bases at J, with 7 bases in the middle. From germline, CDR1 is SGDLS and CDR2 YYNGEE. CDR3 length: 15 residues. The CDR3 reads CASSVAVSSYNEQFF. CDR3 bases: TGTGCCAGCAGCGTAGCTGTGAGCTCCTACAATGAGCAGTTCTTC.

J is TRBJ1-1 and V is TRBV12-5; D may be TRBD1 (6 bases). Between the trimmed V and J ends, which lost 5 bases and 0 bases, there was a span of 10 bases. The CDR3 spans 14 residues. Germline loops: CDR1 LGHNT, CDR2 FRNRAP. CDR3 DNA: TGTGCTAGTGGTGGACAGTTCATGAACACTGAAGCTTTCTTT. This encodes CASGGQFMNTEAFF. The whole variable domain, filled in from reference TRBV12-5 and TRBJ1-1, reads DARVTQTPRHKVTEMGQEVTMRCQPILGHNTVFWYRQTMMQGLELLAYFRNRAPLDDSGMPKDRFSAEMPDATLATLKIQPSEPRDSAVYFCASGGQFMNTEAFFGQGTRLTVV.

The genes are TRBV7-2 and TRBJ1-1; 9 nucleotides align to TRBD1. The V segment lost 5 bases and the J segment 5 bases; nucleotides outside the gene matches: 18. CDR3 size: 18 residues. CDR1 is SGHTA and CDR2 is FQGNSA in the germline V gene. CDR3: CASSLYGTGSQFGTEAFF. The CDR3 region has the DNA TGTGCCAGCAGCCTCTATGGGACAGGGTCTCAATTCGGGACTGAAGCTTTCTTT.